This T cell receptor (beta chain) was recovered during a study of blood T cell repertoires in COVID-19. Study details: Both acute and convalescent COVID-19 samples were obtained from the United States, Italy and Spain. T cells, B-cell-depleted T cells, or PBMCs provided the cDNA or gDNA that served as material.

V was clipped by 6 bases and J by 4 bases; unmatched bases: 3. The V gene's germline CDR1 is GTSNPN and CDR2 SVGIG (reference sequence). The CDR3 spans 12 residues. Original handling: The authors estimated nucleated cell counts from reference gene primer amplification. Profiling relied on immunoSEQ multiplex PCR, and the TCRdb table lists in-frame clones only, not all of them. That table is the source of V, J and clone size, and D and trimming were worked out from the DNA. The table records approximately 110,000 clones, 75% to 90% of them present only once. V is TRBV30 and J is TRBJ2-3; 8 bases line up with TRBD1. Sequencing was done on a sample of peripheral blood. The sequence was collected from a human donor in a cohort sampled during active COVID-19. The CDR3 loop reads CACGQGADTQYF. CDR3 DNA: TGTGCCTGCGGACAGGGTGCAGATACGCAGTATTTT.